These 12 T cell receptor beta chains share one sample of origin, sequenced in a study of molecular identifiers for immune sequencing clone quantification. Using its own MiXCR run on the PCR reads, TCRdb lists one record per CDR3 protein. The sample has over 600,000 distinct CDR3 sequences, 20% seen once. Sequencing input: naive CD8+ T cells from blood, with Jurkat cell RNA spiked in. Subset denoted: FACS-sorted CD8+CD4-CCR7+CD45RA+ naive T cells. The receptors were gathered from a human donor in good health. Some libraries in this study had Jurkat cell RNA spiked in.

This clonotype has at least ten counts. CDR3 in DNA: TGTGCCAGCAGCTTAGGGTGGGACGCTTCTGAGACCCAGTACTTC. This translates into CASSLGWDASETQYF. This chain connects TRBV7-8 to TRBJ2-5; D is perhaps TRBD1 or TRBD2 (5 bases each). The CDR3 consists of 15 residues. V was cut by 1 base and J by 5 bases, with 14 bases left in between. The V gene's germline CDR1 is SGHVS and CDR2 FQNEAQ.

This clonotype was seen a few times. The CDR3 nucleotides are TGTGCCAGCTCACCTCCCGACCCCGTGAACACTGAAGCTTTCTTT. Translation gives CASSPPDPVNTEAFF. The chain employs TRBV18 and TRBJ1-1; no clear D gene. Germline CDR1 is KGHSH and CDR2 is LQKENI. The CDR3 loop spans 15 amino acids. The V gene lost 3 bases and the J gene lost 0 bases, with 11 bases spanning the gap.

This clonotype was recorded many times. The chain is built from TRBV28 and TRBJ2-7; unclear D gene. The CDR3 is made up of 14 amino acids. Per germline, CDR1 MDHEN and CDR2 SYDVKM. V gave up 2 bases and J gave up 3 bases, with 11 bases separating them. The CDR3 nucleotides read TGTGCCAGCAGTTTAATGGGCGCCGGCTACGAGCAGTACTTC. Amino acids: CASSLMGAGYEQYF. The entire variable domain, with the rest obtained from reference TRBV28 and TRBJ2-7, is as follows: DVKVTQSSRYLVKRTGEKVFLECVQDMDHENMFWYRQDPGLGLRLIYFSYDVKMKEKGDIPEGYSVSREKKERFSLILESASTNQTSMYLCASSLMGAGYEQYFGPGTRLTVT.

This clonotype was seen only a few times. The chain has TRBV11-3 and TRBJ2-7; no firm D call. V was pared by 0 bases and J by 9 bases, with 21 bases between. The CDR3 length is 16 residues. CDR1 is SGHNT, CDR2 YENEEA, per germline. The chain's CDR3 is CASSLDFGRRNLGQYF. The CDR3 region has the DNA TGTGCCAGCAGCTTAGATTTCGGCAGGCGGAACCTGGGGCAGTACTTC.

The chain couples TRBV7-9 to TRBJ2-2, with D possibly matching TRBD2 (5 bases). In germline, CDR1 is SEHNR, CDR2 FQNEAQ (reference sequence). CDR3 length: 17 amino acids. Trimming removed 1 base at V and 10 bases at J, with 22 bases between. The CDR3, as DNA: TGTGCCAGCAGCTTAGGGTTACCTAGCAGGACGGTCGAGGAGCTGTTTTTT. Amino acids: CASSLGLPSRTVEELFF. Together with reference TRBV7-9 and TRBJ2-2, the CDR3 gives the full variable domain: DTGVSQNPRHKITKRGQNVTFRCDPISEHNRLYWYRQTLGQGPEFLTYFQNEAQLEKSRLLSDRFSAERPKGSFSTLEIQRTEQGDSAMYLCASSLGLPSRTVEELFFGEGSRLTVL.

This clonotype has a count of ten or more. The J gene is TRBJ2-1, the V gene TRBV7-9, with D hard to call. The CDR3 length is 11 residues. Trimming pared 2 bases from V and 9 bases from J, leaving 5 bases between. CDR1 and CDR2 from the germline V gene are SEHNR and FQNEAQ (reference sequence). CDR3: CASSLSFEQFF. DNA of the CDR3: TGTGCCAGCAGCTTATCTTTTGAGCAGTTCTTC.

The CDR3 DNA sequence: TGTGCCTGGAGTACCGCCGACAGGTTCTACTCTGGAAACACCATATATTTT. It encodes CAWSTADRFYSGNTIYF. V and J are TRBV30 and TRBJ1-3, with a tentative D call TRBD1 (6 bases). This CDR3 contains 17 residues. The V end was cut by 2 bases, the J end by 0 bases, with 17 bases between. Per the germline V gene, CDR1 is GTSNPN and CDR2 is SVGIG (reference sequence). The variable domain in full, with the rest retrieved from reference TRBV30 and TRBJ1-3, is SQTIHQWPATLVQPVGSPLSLECTVEGTSNPNLYWYRQAAGRGLQLLFYSVGIGQISSEVPQNLSASRPQDRQFILSSKKLLLSDSGFYLCAWSTADRFYSGNTIYFGEGSWLTVV.

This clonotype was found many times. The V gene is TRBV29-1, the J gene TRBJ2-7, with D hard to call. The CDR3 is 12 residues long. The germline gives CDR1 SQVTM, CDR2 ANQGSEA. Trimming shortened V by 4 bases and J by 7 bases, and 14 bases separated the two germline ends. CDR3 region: CSVVLGQWEQYF. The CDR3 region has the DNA TGCAGCGTTGTCCTGGGTCAGTGGGAGCAGTACTTC.

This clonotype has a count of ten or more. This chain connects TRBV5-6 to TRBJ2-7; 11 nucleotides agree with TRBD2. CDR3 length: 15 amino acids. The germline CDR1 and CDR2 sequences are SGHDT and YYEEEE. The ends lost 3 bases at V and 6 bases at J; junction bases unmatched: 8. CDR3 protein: CASSSTLAGGLEQYF. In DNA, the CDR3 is TGTGCCAGCAGCTCCACCTTAGCGGGAGGGCTCGAGCAGTACTTC.

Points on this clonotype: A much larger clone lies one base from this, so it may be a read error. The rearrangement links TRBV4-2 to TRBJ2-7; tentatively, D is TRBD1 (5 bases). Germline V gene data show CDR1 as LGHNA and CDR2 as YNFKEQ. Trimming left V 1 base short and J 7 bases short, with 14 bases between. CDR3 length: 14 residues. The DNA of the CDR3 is TGTGCCAGCAGCCAAGGGGGCGGAAATAGGGAGCAGTACTTC. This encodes CASSQGGGNREQYF.

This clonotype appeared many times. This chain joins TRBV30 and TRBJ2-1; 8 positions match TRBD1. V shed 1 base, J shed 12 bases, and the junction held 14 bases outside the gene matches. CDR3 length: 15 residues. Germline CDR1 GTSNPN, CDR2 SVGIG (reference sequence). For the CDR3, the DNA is TGTGCCTGGAGTGAATTGGCCGGACAGGGCGAGTTGCAGTTCTTC. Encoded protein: CAWSELAGQGELQFF.

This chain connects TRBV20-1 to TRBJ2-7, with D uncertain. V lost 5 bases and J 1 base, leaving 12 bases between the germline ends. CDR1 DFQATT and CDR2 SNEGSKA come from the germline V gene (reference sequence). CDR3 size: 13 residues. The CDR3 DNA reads TGCAGTGCTTTTCATGAAGAATCCTACGAGCAGTACTTC. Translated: CSAFHEESYEQYF.